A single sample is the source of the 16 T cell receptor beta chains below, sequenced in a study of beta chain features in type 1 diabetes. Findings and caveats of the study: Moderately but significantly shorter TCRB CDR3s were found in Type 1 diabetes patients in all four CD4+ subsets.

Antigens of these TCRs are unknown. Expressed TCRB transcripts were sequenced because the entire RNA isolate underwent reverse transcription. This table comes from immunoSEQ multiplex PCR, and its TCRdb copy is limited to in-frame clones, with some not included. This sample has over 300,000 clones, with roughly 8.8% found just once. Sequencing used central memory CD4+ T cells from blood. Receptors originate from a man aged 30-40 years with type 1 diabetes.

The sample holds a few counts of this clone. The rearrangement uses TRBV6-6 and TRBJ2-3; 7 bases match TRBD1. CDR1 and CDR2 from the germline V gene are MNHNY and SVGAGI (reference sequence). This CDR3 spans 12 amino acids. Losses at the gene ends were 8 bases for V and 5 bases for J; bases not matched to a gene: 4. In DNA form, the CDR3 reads TGTGCCAGCCGACAGGGTGTAGATACGCAGTATTTT. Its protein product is CASRQGVDTQYF.

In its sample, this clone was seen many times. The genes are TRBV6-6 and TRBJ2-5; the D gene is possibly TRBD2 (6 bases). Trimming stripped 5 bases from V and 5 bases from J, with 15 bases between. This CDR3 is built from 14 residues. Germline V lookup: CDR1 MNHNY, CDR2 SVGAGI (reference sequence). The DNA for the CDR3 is TGTGCCAGCAGTCCCCGACTAGGCAGCGAGACCCAGTACTTC. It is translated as CASSPRLGSETQYF.

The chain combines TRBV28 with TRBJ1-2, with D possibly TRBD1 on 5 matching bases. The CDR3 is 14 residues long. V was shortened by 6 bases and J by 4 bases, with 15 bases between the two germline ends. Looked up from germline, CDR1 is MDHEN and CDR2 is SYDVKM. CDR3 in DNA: TGTGCCAGCAGGGGACGGGAGATAGCCTATGGCTACACCTTC. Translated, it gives CASRGREIAYGYTF.

CDR3 sequence (DNA): TGTGCCTGGAGTGTAGAGACAGGGGAATGGGGTCGGTACAATGAGCAGTTCTTC. Translation gives CAWSVETGEWGRYNEQFF. The V gene is TRBV30, the J gene TRBJ2-1; 8 nucleotides match TRBD1. After removal of 0 bases from V and 4 bases from J, the junction contained 14 bases not matched to a gene. The CDR3 contains 18 residues. Germline V lookup: CDR1 GTSNPN, CDR2 SVGIG (reference sequence).

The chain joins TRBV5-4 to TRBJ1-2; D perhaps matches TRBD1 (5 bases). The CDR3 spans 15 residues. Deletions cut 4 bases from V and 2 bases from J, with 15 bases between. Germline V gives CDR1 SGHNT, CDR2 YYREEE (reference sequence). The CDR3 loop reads CASSLDSLENYGYTF. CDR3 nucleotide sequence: TGTGCCAGCAGCCTCGACAGTTTGGAAAACTATGGCTACACCTTC. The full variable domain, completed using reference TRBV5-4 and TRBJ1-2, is ETGVTQSPTHLIKTRGQQVTLRCSSQSGHNTVSWYQQALGQGPQFIFQYYREEENGRGNFPPRFSGLQFPNYSSELNVNALELDDSALYLCASSLDSLENYGYTFGSGTRLTVV.

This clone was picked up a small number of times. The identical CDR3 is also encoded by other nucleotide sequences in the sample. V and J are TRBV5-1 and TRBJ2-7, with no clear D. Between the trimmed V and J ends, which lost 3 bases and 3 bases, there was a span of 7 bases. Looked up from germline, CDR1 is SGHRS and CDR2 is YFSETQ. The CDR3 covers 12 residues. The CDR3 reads CASSSDGYEQYF. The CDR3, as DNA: TGCGCCAGCAGCTCGGACGGCTACGAGCAGTACTTC.

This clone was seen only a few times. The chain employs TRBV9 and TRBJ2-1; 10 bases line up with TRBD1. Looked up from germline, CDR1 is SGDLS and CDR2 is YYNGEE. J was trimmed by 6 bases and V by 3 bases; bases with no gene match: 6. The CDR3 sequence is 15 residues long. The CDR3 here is CASSARDRGFNEQFF. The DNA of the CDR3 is TGTGCCAGCAGCGCCCGGGACAGGGGATTCAATGAGCAGTTCTTC.

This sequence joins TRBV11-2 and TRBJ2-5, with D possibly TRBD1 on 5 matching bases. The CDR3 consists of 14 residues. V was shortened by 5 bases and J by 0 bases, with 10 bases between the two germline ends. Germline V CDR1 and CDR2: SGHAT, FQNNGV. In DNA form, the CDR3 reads TGTGCCAGCAGCCCCCCAGGGAACCAAGAGACCCAGTACTTC. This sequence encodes CASSPPGNQETQYF.

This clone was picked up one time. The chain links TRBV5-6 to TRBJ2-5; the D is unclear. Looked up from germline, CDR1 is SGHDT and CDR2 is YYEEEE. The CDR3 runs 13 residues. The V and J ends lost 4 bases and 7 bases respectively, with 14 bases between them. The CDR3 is CASSPPRLGTQYF. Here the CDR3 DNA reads TGTGCCAGCAGCCCGCCTCGGCTTGGGACCCAGTACTTC.

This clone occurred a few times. The CDR3 nucleotides read TGTGCCAGCAGTTTTACTCGACCCGGGACAGGCTATGGCTACACCTTC. Translating it yields CASSFTRPGTGYGYTF. This rearrangement joins TRBV27 to TRBJ1-2; TRBD1 matches 8 bases. This CDR3 comprises 16 residues. Germline V CDR1 and CDR2: MNHEY, SMNVEV (reference sequence). The trim removed 3 bases at V and 4 bases at J, leaving 10 bases unmatched.

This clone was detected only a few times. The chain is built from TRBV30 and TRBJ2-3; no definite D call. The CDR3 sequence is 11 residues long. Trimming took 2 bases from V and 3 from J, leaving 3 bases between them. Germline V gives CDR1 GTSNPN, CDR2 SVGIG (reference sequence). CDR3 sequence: CAWSFTDTQYF. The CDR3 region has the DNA TGTGCCTGGAGTTTTACAGATACGCAGTATTTT.

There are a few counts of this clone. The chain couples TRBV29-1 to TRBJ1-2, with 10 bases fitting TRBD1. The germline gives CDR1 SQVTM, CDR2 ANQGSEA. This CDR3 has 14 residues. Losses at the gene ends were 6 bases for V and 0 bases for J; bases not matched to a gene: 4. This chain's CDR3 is CSVGTGEANYGYTF. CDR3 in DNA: TGCAGCGTGGGGACAGGGGAGGCTAACTATGGCTACACCTTC. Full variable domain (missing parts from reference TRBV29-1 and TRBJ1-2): SAVISQKPSRDICQRGTSLTIQCQVDSQVTMMFWYRQQPGQSLTLIATANQGSEATYESGFVIDKFPISRPNLTFSTLTVSNMSPEDSSIYLCSVGTGEANYGYTFGSGTRLTVV.

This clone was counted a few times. CDR3 coding DNA: TGCGCCAGCAGTGAGTCTTTTACAGGCGGTCGGGATCAGCCCCAGCATTTT. Translation gives CASSESFTGGRDQPQHF. This chain uses TRBV10-2 with TRBJ1-5, with D maybe TRBD1 (5 bases). Germline values: CDR1 WSHSY, CDR2 SAAADI. Trimming left V 0 bases short and J 5 bases short, with 17 bases between. There are 17 residues in the CDR3.

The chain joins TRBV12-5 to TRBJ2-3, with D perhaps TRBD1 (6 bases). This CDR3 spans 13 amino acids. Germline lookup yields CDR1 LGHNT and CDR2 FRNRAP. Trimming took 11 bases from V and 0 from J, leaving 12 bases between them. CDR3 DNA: TGTGCTTCCCGACAGGAGAGCACAGATACGCAGTATTTT. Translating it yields CASRQESTDTQYF. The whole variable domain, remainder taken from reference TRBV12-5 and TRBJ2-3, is DARVTQTPRHKVTEMGQEVTMRCQPILGHNTVFWYRQTMMQGLELLAYFRNRAPLDDSGMPKDRFSAEMPDATLATLKIQPSEPRDSAVYFCASRQESTDTQYFGPGTRLTVL.

The CDR3 here is CASSLEQGIQPQHF. In DNA form, the CDR3 reads TGCGCCAGCAGCTTGGAACAGGGGATCCAGCCCCAGCATTTT. The V and J genes are TRBV5-1 and TRBJ1-5; 7 nucleotides line up with TRBD1. Germline V gene data show CDR1 as SGHRS and CDR2 as YFSETQ. The CDR3 covers 14 residues. J was trimmed by 7 bases and V by 0 bases; bases with no gene match: 4.

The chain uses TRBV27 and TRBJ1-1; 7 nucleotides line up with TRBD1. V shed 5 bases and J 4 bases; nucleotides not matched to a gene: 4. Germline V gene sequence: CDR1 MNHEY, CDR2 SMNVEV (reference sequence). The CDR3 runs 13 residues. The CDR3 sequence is CASSTDRITEAFF. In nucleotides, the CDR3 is TGTGCCAGCAGTACGGACAGGATCACTGAAGCTTTCTTT.